The clone carrying this TCR beta chain has only a few counts. The source of the sample is a study of regulatory T cells in long-lasting Graves disease. Overall study context: Duration of antithyroid drug therapy among newly diagnosed Graves' patients was under 3 months.

The sample's time point: newly diagnosed GD, antithyroid drugs for less than 3 months. PBMC-derived RNA was used for the TCR library. The CDR3 loop spans 16 amino acids. CDR1 and CDR2 from the germline V gene are SGHNT and YENEEA. Trimming cost V 4 bases and J 4 bases; bases outside gene matches: 5. Arm-PCR of CDR3 regions and iRepertoire HTBI primers were the basis on which TCR beta libraries were built. TCRdb re-called the multiplex PCR reads through MiXCR, storing one row per CDR3 protein. The table has about 440,000 distinct CDR3 sequences, about 17% seen once. A further study also used this sample, focusing on T cells in Graves' hyperthyroidism and ophthalmopathy. This second study says: The study defined stable Graves' hyperthyroidism as no ophthalmopathy progression within 18 months. HTBI primers drove first-round RT-PCR of the TCR CDR3. Stable hyperthyroidism was told apart from ophthalmopathy by a model built on 13 V-J features.

Sequenced here: peripheral blood mononuclear cells (PBMCs), sampled at new diagnosis, from a patient treated with antithyroid drugs. The receptor was isolated from a woman aged 18 to 35 with Graves disease. The chain uses TRBV11-3 and TRBJ2-6; 9 bases map to TRBD1. The CDR3 DNA is TGTGCCAGCAGCTCAGGACAGGGGAAAGGGGCCAACGTCCTGACTTTC. Its protein is CASSSGQGKGANVLTF.